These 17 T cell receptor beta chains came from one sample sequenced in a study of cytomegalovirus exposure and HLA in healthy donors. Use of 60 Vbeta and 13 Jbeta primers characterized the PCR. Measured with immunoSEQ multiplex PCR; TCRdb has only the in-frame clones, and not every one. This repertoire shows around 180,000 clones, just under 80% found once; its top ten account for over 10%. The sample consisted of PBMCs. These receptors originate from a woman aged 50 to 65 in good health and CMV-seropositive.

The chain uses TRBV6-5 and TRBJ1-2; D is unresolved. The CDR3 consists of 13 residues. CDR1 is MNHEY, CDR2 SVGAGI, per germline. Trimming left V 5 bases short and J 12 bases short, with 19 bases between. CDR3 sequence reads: CASSGDHGRANTF. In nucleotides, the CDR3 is TGTGCCAGCAGTGGCGATCATGGAAGAGCGAACACCTTC.

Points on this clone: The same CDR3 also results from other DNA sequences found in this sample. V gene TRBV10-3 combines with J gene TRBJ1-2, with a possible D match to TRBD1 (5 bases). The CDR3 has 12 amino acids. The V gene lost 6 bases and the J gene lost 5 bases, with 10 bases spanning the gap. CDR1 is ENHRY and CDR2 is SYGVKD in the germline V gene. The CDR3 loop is CAIRGGGYGYTF. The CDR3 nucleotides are TGTGCCATCAGGGGGGGAGGGTATGGCTACACCTTC.

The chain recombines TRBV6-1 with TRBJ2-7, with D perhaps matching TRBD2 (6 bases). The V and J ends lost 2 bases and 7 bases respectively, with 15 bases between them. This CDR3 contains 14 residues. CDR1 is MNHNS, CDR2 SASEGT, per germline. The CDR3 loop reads CASSEMGTSGEQYF. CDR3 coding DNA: TGTGCCAGCAGTGAAATGGGGACTTCGGGAGAGCAGTACTTC.

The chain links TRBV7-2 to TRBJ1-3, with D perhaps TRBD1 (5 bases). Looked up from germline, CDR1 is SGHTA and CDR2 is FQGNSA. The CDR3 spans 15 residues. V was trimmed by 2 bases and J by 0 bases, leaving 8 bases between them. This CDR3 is CASSLQGTSGNTIYF. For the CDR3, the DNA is TGTGCCAGCAGCTTACAGGGTACCTCTGGAAACACCATATATTTT. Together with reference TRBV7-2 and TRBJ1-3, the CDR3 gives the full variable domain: GAGVSQSPSNKVTEKGKDVELRCDPISGHTALYWYRQSLGQGLEFLIYFQGNSAPDKSGLPSDRFSAERTGGSVSTLTIQRTQQEDSAVYLCASSLQGTSGNTIYFGEGSWLTVV.

CDR3 protein: CASSRRGRSYEQYF. CDR3 nucleotide sequence: TGTGCCAGCAGCCGCAGGGGGCGATCCTACGAGCAGTACTTC. The chain recombines TRBV14 with TRBJ2-7, with 8 bases aligning to TRBD1. V lost 4 bases and J lost 1; bases outside the gene matches: 3. CDR1 and CDR2 (germline): SGHDN, FVKESK. This CDR3 spans 14 amino acids.

The CDR3 here is CASSVTGDYGYTF. CDR3 bases: TGTGCCAGTAGTGTTACAGGGGACTATGGCTACACCTTC. The chain has TRBV19 and TRBJ1-2; 7 bases map to TRBD1. The CDR3 loop spans 13 amino acids. V dropped 5 bases and J dropped 3; count of bases not matched to a gene: 3. Germline loops: CDR1 LNHDA, CDR2 SQIVND (reference sequence). The variable domain in full, completed from reference TRBV19 and TRBJ1-2, reads DGGITQSPKYLFRKEGQNVTLSCEQNLNHDAMYWYRQDPGQGLRLIYYSQIVNDFQKGDIAEGYSVSREKKESFPLTVTSAQKNPTAFYLCASSVTGDYGYTFGSGTRLTVV.

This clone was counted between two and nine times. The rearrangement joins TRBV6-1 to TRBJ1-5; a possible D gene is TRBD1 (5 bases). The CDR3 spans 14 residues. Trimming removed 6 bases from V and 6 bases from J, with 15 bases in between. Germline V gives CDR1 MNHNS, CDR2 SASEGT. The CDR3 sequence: CASSYRGSSQPQHF. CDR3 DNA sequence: TGTGCCAGCAGCTACCGGGGGAGTAGTCAGCCCCAGCATTTT.

The CDR3 loop reads CASTGTGFGYTF. The DNA of the CDR3 is TGTGCCAGCACGGGGACAGGGTTTGGCTACACCTTC. The rearrangement uses TRBV2 and TRBJ1-2, with TRBD1 matching over 9 bases. The CDR3 loop spans 12 amino acids. The V gene end was trimmed by 7 bases and the J gene end by 7 bases; junction bases not matched to a gene: 4. Germline-derived CDR1 and CDR2 are SNHLY and FYNNEI.

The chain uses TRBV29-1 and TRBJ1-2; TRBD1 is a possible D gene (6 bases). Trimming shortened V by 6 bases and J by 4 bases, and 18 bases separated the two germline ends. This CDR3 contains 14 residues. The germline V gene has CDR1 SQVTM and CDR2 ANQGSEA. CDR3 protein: CSVADRTASYGYTF. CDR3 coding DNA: TGCAGCGTCGCGGATAGGACAGCTAGCTATGGCTACACCTTC.

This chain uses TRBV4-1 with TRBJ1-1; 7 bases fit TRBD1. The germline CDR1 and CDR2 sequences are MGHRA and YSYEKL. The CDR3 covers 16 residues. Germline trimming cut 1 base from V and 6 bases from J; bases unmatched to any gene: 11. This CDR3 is CASSQGRGRPEAEAFF. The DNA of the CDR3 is TGCGCCAGCAGCCAAGGCAGGGGGAGGCCTGAGGCTGAAGCTTTCTTT.

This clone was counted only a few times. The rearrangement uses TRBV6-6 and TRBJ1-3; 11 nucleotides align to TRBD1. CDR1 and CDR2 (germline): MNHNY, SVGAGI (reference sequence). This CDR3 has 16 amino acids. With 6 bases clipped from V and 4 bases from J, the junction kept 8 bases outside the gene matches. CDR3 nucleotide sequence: TGTGCCAGCAGCAGGGGGACAGGGGGATTCGGAAACACCATATATTTT. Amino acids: CASSRGTGGFGNTIYF.

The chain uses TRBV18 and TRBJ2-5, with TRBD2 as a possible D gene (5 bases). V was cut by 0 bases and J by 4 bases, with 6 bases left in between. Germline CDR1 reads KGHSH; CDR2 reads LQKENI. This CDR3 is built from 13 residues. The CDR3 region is CASSPPSVETQYF. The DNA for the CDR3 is TGTGCCAGCTCACCACCTAGCGTAGAGACCCAGTACTTC. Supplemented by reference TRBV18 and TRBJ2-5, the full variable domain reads NAGVMQNPRHLVRRRGQEARLRCSPMKGHSHVYWYRQLPEEGLKFMVYLQKENIIDESGMPKERFSAEFPKEGPSILRIQQVVRGDSAAYFCASSPPSVETQYFGPGTRLLVL.

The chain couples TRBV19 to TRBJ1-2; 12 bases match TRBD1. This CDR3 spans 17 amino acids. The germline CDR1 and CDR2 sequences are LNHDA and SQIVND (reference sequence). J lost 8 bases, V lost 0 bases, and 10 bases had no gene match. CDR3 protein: CASSIDATGTGGWGYTF. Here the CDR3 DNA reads TGTGCCAGTAGTATAGACGCGACCGGGACAGGGGGCTGGGGCTACACCTTC.

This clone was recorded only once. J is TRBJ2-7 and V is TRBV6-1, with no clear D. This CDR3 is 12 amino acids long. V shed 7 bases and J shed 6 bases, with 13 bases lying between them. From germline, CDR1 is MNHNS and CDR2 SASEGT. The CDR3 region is CASKTAIGEQYF. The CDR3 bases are TGTGCCAGCAAAACAGCCATCGGCGAGCAGTACTTC.

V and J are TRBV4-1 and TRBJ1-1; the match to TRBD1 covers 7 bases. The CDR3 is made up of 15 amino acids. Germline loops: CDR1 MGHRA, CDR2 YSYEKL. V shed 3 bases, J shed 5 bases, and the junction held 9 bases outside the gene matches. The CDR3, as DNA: TGCGCCAGCAGCCAGGTCCCGGGACAGATTACTGAAGCTTTCTTT. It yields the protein CASSQVPGQITEAFF.

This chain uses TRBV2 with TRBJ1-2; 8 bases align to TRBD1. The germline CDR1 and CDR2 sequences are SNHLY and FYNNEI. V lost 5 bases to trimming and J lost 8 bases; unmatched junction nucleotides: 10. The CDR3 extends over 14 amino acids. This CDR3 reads CASSNPGQAPGYTF. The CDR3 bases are TGTGCCAGCAGTAATCCGGGACAGGCCCCCGGCTACACCTTC.

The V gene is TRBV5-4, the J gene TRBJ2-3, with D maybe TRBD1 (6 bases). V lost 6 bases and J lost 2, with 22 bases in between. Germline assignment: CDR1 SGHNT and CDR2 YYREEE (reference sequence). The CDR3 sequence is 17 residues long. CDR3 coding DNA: TGTGCCAGCACCGCAGATCCGGGACACGTACTCACAGATACGCAGTATTTT. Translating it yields CASTADPGHVLTDTQYF.